This TCR beta chain was sequenced in a study of identical twins. Findings and caveats of the study: Where beta out-of-frame sequences were concerned, excess twin sharing was weaker.

A single record per CDR3 protein comes from TCRdb applying MiXCR to the 5' RACE reads. The data show about 690,000 distinct CDR3 sequences, roughly 20% seen once. Concerning this clonotype itself: What it binds is not known.

These data are also associated with another study on T cells expressing NK-cell markers. That source reports: Within the sequenced cohort of eight donors, seven exhibited HCMV seropositivity and one was seronegative. Restriction of the sorted population to alpha-beta TCR T cells was achieved in several experiments with an anti-gamma-delta TCR antibody. A few of the donors also had these clonotypes leading their CD3+CD56-NKG2C+ fraction.

The receptor was isolated from a woman aged 18-35 years in good health. The sample comprised PBMCs.

CDR3 coding DNA: TGTGCCACCAGTGACACCGGGACTAGCGGGGGGGCGTACAATGAGCAGTTCTTC. Amino acids: CATSDTGTSGGAYNEQFF. The chain links TRBV24-1 to TRBJ2-1; TRBD2 aligns across 16 bases. V trimming: 4 bases; J trimming: 4 bases; junction bases outside the gene matches: 6. Germline CDR1 KGHDR, CDR2 SFDVKD. The CDR3 is made up of 18 amino acids.